The 32 T cell receptor beta chains in this list originate from one sample, sequenced in a study of T-cell memory formation after mild COVID-19. Each CDR3 protein is one row after TCRdb ran MiXCR on the 5' RACE reads. The sample includes hundreds of thousands of distinct CDR3 sequences, 15% to 20% of them seen just once. The sequenced sample was PBMCs or a T cell subset sorted from them (not recorded which). These receptor sequences come from an adult woman who had mild COVID-19 (a few samples of this study predate the infection). Cell type and time point are not known.

The CDR3 here is CASSYGLGNTQYF. As DNA, the CDR3 is TGCGCCAGCAGCTACGGACTGGGGAATACGCAGTATTTT. The V and J genes are TRBV5-1 and TRBJ2-3; D might be TRBD2 (5 bases). CDR1 SGHRS and CDR2 YFSETQ come from the germline V gene. Trimming stripped 3 bases from V and 7 bases from J, with 12 bases between. The CDR3 is made up of 13 amino acids.

The sample holds a few counts of this clonotype. V is TRBV4-2 and J is TRBJ2-5; 7 bases match TRBD2. The CDR3 consists of 15 residues. V gave up 0 bases and J gave up 5 bases; unmatched junction bases: 6. The germline V gene encodes CDR1 LGHNA and CDR2 YNFKEQ. Here the CDR3 DNA reads TGTGCCAGCAGCCAAGAGCGGGAGTCGTGGGAGACCCAGTACTTC. Encoded protein: CASSQERESWETQYF.

The chain uses TRBV5-4 and TRBJ2-5; weak D call: TRBD2 (5 bases). The CDR3 runs 16 residues. V was shortened by 3 bases and J by 7 bases, with 22 bases between the two germline ends. Germline assignment: CDR1 SGHNT and CDR2 YYREEE (reference sequence). CDR3 region: CASSSRRAAPLATQYF. CDR3 nucleotides: TGTGCCAGCAGCTCCCGGCGGGCAGCTCCCCTCGCGACCCAGTACTTC. Full variable domain (remainder filled in from reference TRBV5-4 and TRBJ2-5): ETGVTQSPTHLIKTRGQQVTLRCSSQSGHNTVSWYQQALGQGPQFIFQYYREEENGRGNFPPRFSGLQFPNYSSELNVNALELDDSALYLCASSSRRAAPLATQYFGPGTRLLVL.

This clonotype was found a few times. V is TRBV6-6 and J is TRBJ2-5; TRBD1 matches 9 bases. J gave up 1 base and V 6 bases, and 12 bases lay outside the gene matches. The CDR3 extends over 17 amino acids. CDR1 is MNHNY, CDR2 SVGAGI, per germline (reference sequence). The CDR3 DNA follows: TGTGCCAGCAGCTTTCCCCTACAGGGGGCCCTCCAAGAGACCCAGTACTTC. Translating gives CASSFPLQGALQETQYF.

This clonotype has more than one count but fewer than ten. The chain recombines TRBV6-5 with TRBJ2-7; D gene ambiguous. Per the germline V gene, CDR1 is MNHEY and CDR2 is SVGAGI. V lost 1 base and J lost 0, with 7 bases in between. This CDR3 contains 14 residues. CDR3 amino acids: CASSYFGPSYEQYF. The DNA for the CDR3 is TGTGCCAGCAGTTACTTCGGTCCCTCCTACGAGCAGTACTTC.

This clonotype showed up just a few times. CDR3 sequence (DNA): TGTGCCAGCAGCCAGATGGCAGGTCCCTACGAGCAGTACTTC. This sequence encodes CASSQMAGPYEQYF. The chain joins TRBV7-2 to TRBJ2-7; no clear D. V was clipped by 5 bases and J by 2 bases, with 13 bases between them. The CDR3 is 14 amino acids. Germline CDR1 and CDR2: SGHTA and FQGNSA.

The chain carries TRBV4-1 and TRBJ2-5; the match to TRBD2 covers 7 bases. The germline V gene encodes CDR1 MGHRA and CDR2 YSYEKL. The V segment lost 2 bases and the J segment 3 bases; nucleotides outside the gene matches: 3. This CDR3 is built from 14 residues. As DNA, the CDR3 is TGCGCCAGCAGCCAAACTGGACTAGAAGAGACCCAGTACTTC. This translates into CASSQTGLEETQYF.

The chain has TRBV6-2 or TRBV6-3 and TRBJ2-1; 8 bases fit TRBD2. Trimming removed 2 bases from V and 9 bases from J; junction bases left unmatched: 6. This CDR3 comprises 14 residues. Germline lookup yields CDR1 MNHEY and CDR2 SVGEGT. DNA of the CDR3: TGTGCCAGCAGTTACCCGAGCGGGAGTGTTGAGCAGTTCTTC. This codes for CASSYPSGSVEQFF.

The rearrangement joins TRBV12-3 or TRBV12-4 to TRBJ1-4; TRBD1 might be the D (5 bases). V dropped 5 bases and J dropped 8 bases, with 12 bases sitting between them. The CDR3 sequence is 13 residues long. For the CDR3, the DNA is TGTGCCAGCAGTGGGACGAGTTGGGAAAAACTGTTTTTT. Encoded protein: CASSGTSWEKLFF.

This clonotype was observed a few times. DNA for the CDR3: TGTGCCAGCAGCTCAGTAGCGGGAGGGTCCAATACGCAGTATTTT. As protein: CASSSVAGGSNTQYF. This chain links TRBV7-2 with TRBJ2-3; 11 bases map to TRBD2. The CDR3 sequence is 15 residues long. Per the germline V gene, CDR1 is SGHTA and CDR2 is FQGNSA. Losses at the gene ends were 4 bases for V and 7 bases for J; bases not matched to a gene: 7.

J is TRBJ1-6 and V is TRBV6-5, with D unresolved. V lost 6 bases and J 2 bases, leaving 14 bases between the germline ends. Germline V gives CDR1 MNHEY, CDR2 SVGAGI. The CDR3 is 16 residues long. CDR3 amino acids: CASRARRETYNSPLHF. CDR3 in DNA: TGTGCCAGCAGGGCCAGGAGGGAGACCTATAATTCACCCCTCCACTTT.

This clonotype was observed a few times. The V and J genes are TRBV5-6 and TRBJ2-5; 10 bases map to TRBD2. The V gene end was trimmed by 2 bases and the J gene end by 5 bases; junction bases not matched to a gene: 6. CDR3 length equals 15 residues. Germline CDR1 is SGHDT and CDR2 is YYEEEE. Written as DNA, the CDR3 is TGTGCCAGCAGCTTAACAGCGGGGGGGCAGGAGACCCAGTACTTC. It translates to CASSLTAGGQETQYF.

The chain employs TRBV6-2 or TRBV6-3 and TRBJ1-2; D is unclear. This CDR3 has 13 residues. The germline gives CDR1 MNHEY, CDR2 SVGEGT. The V and J ends lost 6 bases and 5 bases respectively, with 13 bases between them. The CDR3 loop reads CASRRDIRYGYTF. As DNA, the CDR3 is TGTGCCAGCAGAAGAGACATCCGATATGGCTACACCTTC.

This clonotype was detected once. This chain links TRBV15 with TRBJ2-5; TRBD2 agrees at 12 bases. With V trimmed by 0 bases and J by 7 bases, 18 bases remained unmatched. From germline, CDR1 is LNHNV and CDR2 YYDKDF (reference sequence). The CDR3 consists of 20 residues. CDR3 residues: CATSRETSGSDPVVFGTQYF. The CDR3 DNA follows: TGTGCCACCAGCAGAGAGACTAGCGGGAGCGACCCGGTGGTTTTTGGGACCCAGTACTTC.

V usage is TRBV6-1 and J usage is TRBJ2-2; D remains unclear. Deletions cut 2 bases from V and 6 bases from J, with 16 bases between. CDR1 and CDR2 (germline): MNHNS, SASEGT. The CDR3 consists of 16 residues. The CDR3 bases are TGTGCCAGCAGTGAATTGGGTAGGATCCGGGCCGGGGAGCTGTTTTTT. Translated, it gives CASSELGRIRAGELFF.

This clonotype came up a few times. The chain is built from TRBV15 and TRBJ2-1; D is uncertain. Between the trimmed V and J ends, which lost 6 bases and 1 base, there was a span of 7 bases. CDR1 and CDR2 (germline): LNHNV, YYDKDF (reference sequence). This CDR3 spans 13 amino acids. The CDR3 reads CATRGESYNEQFF. The DNA of the CDR3 is TGTGCCACCAGAGGAGAATCCTACAATGAGCAGTTCTTC.

This clonotype has just a few counts. The chain carries TRBV24-1 and TRBJ2-3; 15 bases are a match to TRBD2. The CDR3 is 18 amino acids. J lost 5 bases, V lost 4 bases, and 9 bases had no gene match. The V gene's germline CDR1 is KGHDR and CDR2 SFDVKD. Here the CDR3 reads CATSDLGLAGGRGDTQYF. CDR3 nucleotide sequence: TGTGCCACCAGTGACCTGGGACTAGCGGGGGGTCGCGGAGATACGCAGTATTTT.

This chain links TRBV5-4 with TRBJ2-2; tentative D call: TRBD1 (5 bases). Trimming shortened V by 0 bases and J by 3 bases, and 9 bases separated the two germline ends. In germline, CDR1 is SGHNT, CDR2 YYREEE (reference sequence). The CDR3 loop spans 15 amino acids. Here the CDR3 DNA reads TGTGCCAGCAGCTTGGAGGGGCCCGACACCGGGGAGCTGTTTTTT. Translating gives CASSLEGPDTGELFF.

This clonotype was seen only a few times. V gene TRBV6-2 or TRBV6-3 combines with J gene TRBJ2-3, with D unclear. V was trimmed by 6 bases and J by 1 base, leaving 14 bases between them. The CDR3 runs 15 residues. Germline lookup yields CDR1 MNHEY and CDR2 SVGEGT. The DNA for the CDR3 is TGTGCCAGCAGGCCCCCGGGCGCGGGCACAGATACGCAGTATTTT. This encodes CASRPPGAGTDTQYF.

V and J are TRBV6-5 and TRBJ1-2; 7 positions agree with TRBD1. Germline V lookup: CDR1 MNHEY, CDR2 SVGAGI. This CDR3 spans 13 amino acids. J gave up 4 bases and V 5 bases, and 4 bases lay outside the gene matches. The CDR3 DNA reads TGTGCCAGCAGTCACGACAGGGCCTATGGCTACACCTTC. Amino acids: CASSHDRAYGYTF.

The genes are TRBV7-2 and TRBJ2-4, with TRBD2 as a possible D gene (6 bases). The CDR3 has 19 residues. Germline values: CDR1 SGHTA, CDR2 FQGNSA. The V and J ends lost 5 bases and 0 bases respectively, with 23 bases between them. The DNA of the CDR3 is TGTGCCAGCAGCGTACCTCCCGGGACTCTAAAACTAGCCAAAAACATTCAGTACTTC. This sequence encodes CASSVPPGTLKLAKNIQYF.

This sequence joins TRBV11-2 and TRBJ2-3; 7 bases are a match to TRBD2. V shed 8 bases and J 5 bases; nucleotides not matched to a gene: 1. The CDR3 runs to 11 residues. Germline lookup yields CDR1 SGHAT and CDR2 FQNNGV. CDR3 coding DNA: TGTGCCAGCGGGAGGGGAGATACGCAGTATTTT. Translated, it gives CASGRGDTQYF.

The chain combines TRBV5-8 with TRBJ1-1, with D possibly matching TRBD1 (6 bases). The CDR3 runs to 14 residues. Germline CDR1 reads SGHTS; CDR2 reads YDEGEE. Trimming shortened V by 0 bases and J by 4 bases, and 10 bases separated the two germline ends. This chain's CDR3 is CASSLAQGITEAFF. The CDR3 bases are TGTGCCAGCAGCTTGGCCCAGGGGATCACTGAAGCTTTCTTT. The variable domain in full, with the rest retrieved from reference TRBV5-8 and TRBJ1-1, is EAGVTQSPTHLIKTRGQQATLRCSPISGHTSVYWYQQALGLGLQFLLWYDEGEERNRGNFPPRFSGRQFPNYSSELNVNALELEDSALYLCASSLAQGITEAFFGQGTRLTVV.

This clonotype was seen a handful of times. V and J are TRBV7-3 and TRBJ2-3; D not resolved. The CDR3 extends over 15 amino acids. Deletions cut 2 bases from V and 2 bases from J, with 11 bases between. Per the germline V gene, CDR1 is SGHTA and CDR2 is FQGTGA. The DNA of the CDR3 is TGTGCCAGCAGCTTATCCTCGTATCCCACAGATACGCAGTATTTT. Translated, it gives CASSLSSYPTDTQYF. Drawing the rest from reference TRBV7-3 and TRBJ2-3, the complete variable domain is GAGVSQTPSNKVTEKGKYVELRCDPISGHTALYWYRQSLGQGPEFLIYFQGTGAADDSGLPNDRFFAVRPEGSVSTLKIQRTERGDSAVYLCASSLSSYPTDTQYFGPGTRLTVL.

The rearrangement joins TRBV27 to TRBJ2-5; D unclear. The CDR3 spans 12 residues. The germline V gene has CDR1 MNHEY and CDR2 SMNVEV (reference sequence). V dropped 6 bases and J dropped 5 bases, with 10 bases sitting between them. The CDR3 DNA is TGTGCCAGCAGAGCCTCATCGGAGACCCAGTACTTC. Its protein is CASRASSETQYF.

This clonotype was observed a handful of times. V usage is TRBV20-1 and J usage is TRBJ1-6; D is possibly TRBD1 (5 bases). The germline gives CDR1 DFQATT, CDR2 SNEGSKA (reference sequence). Trimming left V 3 bases short and J 6 bases short, with 15 bases between. There are 15 residues in the CDR3. This CDR3 reads CSARRDEGRNSPLHF. In DNA form, the CDR3 reads TGCAGTGCTAGGCGGGACGAAGGGCGTAATTCACCCCTCCACTTT.

This clonotype has a count of ten or more. The rearrangement uses TRBV7-9 and TRBJ2-5, with 10 bases aligning to TRBD1. CDR1 is SEHNR, CDR2 FQNEAQ, per germline (reference sequence). CDR3 length: 16 residues. The V segment lost 4 bases and the J segment 4 bases; nucleotides outside the gene matches: 9. This CDR3 reads CASSSDRGSVGETQYF. CDR3 nucleotides: TGTGCCAGCAGCTCGGACAGGGGGAGCGTAGGAGAGACCCAGTACTTC.

This clonotype was found a few times. The chain combines TRBV5-1 with TRBJ2-7; no definite D call. The germline V gene has CDR1 SGHRS and CDR2 YFSETQ. This CDR3 has 12 amino acids. V dropped 7 bases and J dropped 7 bases, with 15 bases sitting between them. The CDR3: CASAPNYEEQYF. The CDR3 DNA is TGCGCCAGCGCACCAAATTACGAGGAGCAGTACTTC.

At least ten counts were recorded for this clonotype. The CDR3 is CASRFGTGKMMQYF. The CDR3 DNA reads as TGTGCCAGCAGATTCGGGACAGGGAAAATGATGCAGTACTTC. The chain uses TRBV6-2 or TRBV6-3 and TRBJ2-7; 9 positions agree with TRBD1. Germline loops: CDR1 MNHEY, CDR2 SVGEGT. The CDR3 consists of 14 residues. J gave up 9 bases and V 6 bases, and 12 bases lay outside the gene matches.

This chain joins TRBV9 and TRBJ2-7; perhaps TRBD2 as D (5 bases). This CDR3 is 13 amino acids long. Trimming removed 0 bases at V and 5 bases at J, with 9 bases between. The V gene's germline CDR1 is SGDLS and CDR2 YYNGEE. The CDR3 nucleotides read TGTGCCAGCAGCGTAGCGGGAAAGGACGAGCAGTACTTC. Protein: CASSVAGKDEQYF.

At least ten counts were recorded for this clonotype. The V gene is TRBV19, the J gene TRBJ2-1, with TRBD2 identical over 11 bases. Trimming cost V 6 bases and J 10 bases; bases outside gene matches: 8. CDR1 and CDR2 (germline): LNHDA, SQIVND (reference sequence). The CDR3 runs to 14 residues. The CDR3, as DNA: TGTGCCAGTAGCGGGGGACTAGCGGAGTGGGAGCAGTTCTTC. Protein: CASSGGLAEWEQFF.

The chain has TRBV7-9 and TRBJ2-3; 10 nucleotides agree with TRBD2. J gave up 2 bases and V 5 bases, and 7 bases lay outside the gene matches. This CDR3 is 16 amino acids long. Germline-derived CDR1 and CDR2 are SEHNR and FQNEAQ (reference sequence). Here the CDR3 reads CASSQGLADPTDTQYF. CDR3 nucleotide sequence: TGTGCCAGCAGCCAAGGACTAGCGGACCCCACAGATACGCAGTATTTT. The variable domain in full, completed from reference TRBV7-9 and TRBJ2-3, reads DTGVSQNPRHKITKRGQNVTFRCDPISEHNRLYWYRQTLGQGPEFLTYFQNEAQLEKSRLLSDRFSAERPKGSFSTLEIQRTEQGDSAMYLCASSQGLADPTDTQYFGPGTRLTVL.